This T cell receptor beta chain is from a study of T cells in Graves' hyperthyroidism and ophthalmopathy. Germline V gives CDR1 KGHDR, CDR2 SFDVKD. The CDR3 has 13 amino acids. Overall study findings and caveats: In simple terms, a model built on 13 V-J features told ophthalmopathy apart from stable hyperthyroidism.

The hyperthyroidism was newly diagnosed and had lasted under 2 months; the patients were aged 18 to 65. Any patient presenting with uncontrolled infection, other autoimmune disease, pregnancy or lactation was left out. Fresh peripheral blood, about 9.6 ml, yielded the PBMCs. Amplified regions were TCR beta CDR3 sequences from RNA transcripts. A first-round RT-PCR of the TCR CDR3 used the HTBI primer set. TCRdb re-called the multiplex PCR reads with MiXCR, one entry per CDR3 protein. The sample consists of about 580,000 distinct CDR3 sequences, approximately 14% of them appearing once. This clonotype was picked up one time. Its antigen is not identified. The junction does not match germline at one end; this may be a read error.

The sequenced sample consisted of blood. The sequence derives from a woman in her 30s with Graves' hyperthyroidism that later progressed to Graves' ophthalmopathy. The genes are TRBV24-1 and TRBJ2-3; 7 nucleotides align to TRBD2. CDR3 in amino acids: CATRREGTDMQYF. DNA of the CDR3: TGTGCCACCAGGAGGGAGGGCACAGATATGCAGTATTTT.